This T cell receptor (beta chain) was found in a study of blood T cell repertoires in COVID-19. Study-wide context: The cDNA or gDNA used as material had been derived from T cells, B-cell-depleted T cells, or PBMCs.

CDR3 length equals 13 residues. The V end lost 3 bases, the J end lost 8 bases, and 13 bases lay between the germline ends. Recruits, aged roughly 18 to 95 years, lived in 24 US areas. Comments on this clone: This same CDR3 is encoded by further DNA sequences in the sample.

Original handling: Reference gene primer amplification gave estimated nucleated cell counts. The method was immunoSEQ multiplex PCR; TCRdb's version includes in-frame clones alone and lacks a portion of them. The DNA was the basis for D and trimming; V, J and clone size are from that table. This table has under 300,000 clones, about 87% appearing once. Material: PBMCs or T cells enriched from blood (not recorded which). The receptor was derived from a middle-aged woman who had been exposed to COVID-19. V is TRBV12-3 or TRBV12-4 and J is TRBJ1-2; perhaps TRBD1 as D (6 bases). The CDR3 nucleotides are TGTGCCAGCAGTTTGGGGGGGGCTTTAGGCTACACCTTC. Encoded protein: CASSLGGALGYTF.